Listed below are T cell receptor beta chains from one sample, sequenced in a study of blood T cell repertoires in COVID-19. TCRdb's table, derived via immunoSEQ multiplex PCR, lists solely in-frame clones and lacks some. The data show around 20,000 clones, around 86% seen once. The sequenced material came from peripheral blood. These receptors came from a human donor in a cohort sampled during active COVID-19. Each CDR3 is given with its conserved first and last residue. Fields, in order: V gene, J gene, D gene, clone size, CDR3 DNA, CDR3 protein. The D gene is left open where the match is weak. Only part of the rows carry a size: once, few, many, or a class if the clone is expanded.

TRBV27	TRBJ2-1	TRBD2	few	TGTGCCAGCAGTAGCGGGAGGGCCGGATACAATGAGCAGTTCTTC	CASSSGRAGYNEQFF
TRBV4-1	TRBJ1-5	TRBD1	few	TGCGCCAGCAGCCAAGGAGACAGGGGTTACCAGCCCCAGCATTTT	CASSQGDRGYQPQHF
TRBV6-4	TRBJ2-1	TRBD2	NA	TGTGCCAGCAGTGACTCTACTAGCGGGTTCAATGAGCAGTTCTTC	CASSDSTSGFNEQFF
TRBV5-6	TRBJ2-2	TRBD2	once	TGTGCCAGCAGCTTGGAGGGACTAGCATTTCCGAACACCGGGGAGCTGTTTTTT	CASSLEGLAFPNTGELFF
TRBV27	TRBJ2-3	NA	NA	TGTGCCAGCAGTTTAACTAGCAGGGATACGCAGTATTTT	CASSLTSRDTQYF
TRBV2	TRBJ2-6	NA	NA	TGTGCCAGCGGCCCGGGGTTGAGGGCGTCTGGGGCCAACGTCCTGACTTTC	CASGPGLRASGANVLTF
TRBV27	TRBJ1-3	TRBD1	NA	TGTGCCAGCAGTACACAGGGGAGTGGAAACACCATATATTTT	CASSTQGSGNTIYF
TRBV6-4	TRBJ2-3	TRBD2	NA	TGTGCCAGCAGTCGACTAGCGGGAGCGGATACGCAGTATTTT	CASSRLAGADTQYF
TRBV7-6	TRBJ2-2	TRBD1	NA	TGTGCCAGCAGCCACCGGGACAGGGTCCCCGGGGAGCTGTTTTTT	CASSHRDRVPGELFF
TRBV7-3	TRBJ2-2	NA	NA	TGTGCCAGCAGCCGCATAGGAGCGGACACCGGGGAGCTGTTTTTT	CASSRIGADTGELFF
TRBV2	TRBJ2-7	NA	once	TGTGCCAGCAGGGTCCGGGATTGGCCCGAGGAAGGCTACGAGCAGTACTTC	CASRVRDWPEEGYEQYF
TRBV7-3	TRBJ2-1	TRBD2	NA	TGTGCCAGCAGCTTAGGGCTAGCGGTCCCCCATGAGCAGTTCTTC	CASSLGLAVPHEQFF
TRBV7-2	TRBJ1-5	TRBD1	few	TGTGCCAGCAGCTCATCCAGGGGGCTCGGTCAGCCCCAGCATTTT	CASSSSRGLGQPQHF
TRBV11-2	TRBJ2-7	TRBD1	NA	TGTGCCAGCAGGAGACAGGGTGGTTCCTACGAGCAGTACTTC	CASRRQGGSYEQYF
TRBV11-2	TRBJ1-4	NA	NA	TGTGCCAGCAGCTTCGGGAGAACTCATGCAACTAATGAAAAACTGTTTTTT	CASSFGRTHATNEKLFF
TRBV3-1/TRBV3-2	TRBJ2-2	TRBD1	NA	TGTGCCAGCAGCCGGACAGGGGGAAACACCGGGGAGCTGTTTTTT	CASSRTGGNTGELFF
TRBV5-4	TRBJ2-5	NA	NA	TGTGCCAGCAGCTTGGGGTTAGCGGTCCAGGAGACCCAGTACTTC	CASSLGLAVQETQYF
TRBV5-5	TRBJ2-7	TRBD2	once	TGTGCCAGCAGCTTGGATCCTCCGGGACTAGCGGGAGGCGAGCAGTACTTC	CASSLDPPGLAGGEQYF
TRBV10-3	TRBJ2-2	NA	few	TGTGCCATCAGTCAGGACAGAGCGAACACCGGGGAGCTGTTTTTT	CAISQDRANTGELFF
TRBV28	TRBJ2-2	TRBD1	NA	TGTGCCAGCAAGTCCGGGACAGGGATGAACACCGGGGAGCTGTTTTTT	CASKSGTGMNTGELFF
TRBV15	TRBJ2-1	TRBD2	NA	TGTGCCACCAGCAGAGAAGGGACTACTTACAATGAGCAGTTCTTC	CATSREGTTYNEQFF
TRBV3-1/TRBV3-2	TRBJ2-3	TRBD2	NA	TGTGCCAGCAGCCAGCGCCTAGCGGGAGACCCAGATACGCAGTATTTT	CASSQRLAGDPDTQYF
TRBV6-5	TRBJ2-6	NA	NA	TGTGCCAGCAGTTTACAGGTCTCTGGGGCCAACGTCCTGACTTTC	CASSLQVSGANVLTF
TRBV5-4	TRBJ1-4	NA	NA	TGTGCCAGCAGCTCTGGAGTGGACGCGGCAGGGCCTAATGAAAAACTGTTTTTT	CASSSGVDAAGPNEKLFF
TRBV10-3	TRBJ2-1	NA	NA	TGTGCCAACGGGGCCTACAATGAGCAGTTCTTC	CANGAYNEQFF
TRBV28	TRBJ2-2	NA	NA	TGTGCCAGCATCCTTCGGGGGGCAATGAACACCGGGGAGCTGTTTTTT	CASILRGAMNTGELFF
TRBV21-1	TRBJ2-7	NA	NA	TGTGCCAGCAGTTCACAGGGGGCAGGCCCACGGATTAAGTACGAGCAGTACTTC	CASSSQGAGPRIKYEQYF
TRBV5-6	TRBJ1-2	NA	NA	TGTGCCAGCAGCTCGGGGATTATGTCTTCTGGCTACACCTTC	CASSSGIMSSGYTF
TRBV5-1	TRBJ2-2	NA	few	TGCGCCAGCAGCTTCTCGGGTTGGAACACCGGGGAGCTGTTTTTT	CASSFSGWNTGELFF
TRBV2	TRBJ2-7	NA	NA	TGTGCCAGCAGTGAACGGGGGGCGATGGTCTCGAGTAGAGCCTACGAGCAGTACTTC	CASSERGAMVSSRAYEQYF